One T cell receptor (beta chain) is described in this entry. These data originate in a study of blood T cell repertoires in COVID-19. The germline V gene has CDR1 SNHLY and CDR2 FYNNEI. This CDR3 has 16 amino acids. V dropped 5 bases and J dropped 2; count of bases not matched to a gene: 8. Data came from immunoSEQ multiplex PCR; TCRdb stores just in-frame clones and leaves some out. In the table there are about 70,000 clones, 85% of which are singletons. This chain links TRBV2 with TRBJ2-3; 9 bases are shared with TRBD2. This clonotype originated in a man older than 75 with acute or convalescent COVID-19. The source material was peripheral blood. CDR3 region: CASSSSGRSLTDTQYF. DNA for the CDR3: TGTGCCAGCAGTTCAAGCGGGAGGTCCCTCACAGATACGCAGTATTTT.